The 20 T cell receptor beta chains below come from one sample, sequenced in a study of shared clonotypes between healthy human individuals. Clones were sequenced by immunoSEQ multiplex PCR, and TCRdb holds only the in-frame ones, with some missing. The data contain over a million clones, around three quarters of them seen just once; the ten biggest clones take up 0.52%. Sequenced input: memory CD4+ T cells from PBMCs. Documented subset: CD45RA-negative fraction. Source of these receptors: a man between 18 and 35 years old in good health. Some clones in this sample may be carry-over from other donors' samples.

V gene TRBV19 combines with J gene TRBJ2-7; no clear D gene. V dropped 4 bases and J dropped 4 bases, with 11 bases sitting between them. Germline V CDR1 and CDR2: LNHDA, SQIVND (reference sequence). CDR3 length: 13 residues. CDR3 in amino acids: CASSKGRIYEQYF. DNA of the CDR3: TGTGCCAGTAGTAAAGGACGGATATACGAGCAGTACTTC.

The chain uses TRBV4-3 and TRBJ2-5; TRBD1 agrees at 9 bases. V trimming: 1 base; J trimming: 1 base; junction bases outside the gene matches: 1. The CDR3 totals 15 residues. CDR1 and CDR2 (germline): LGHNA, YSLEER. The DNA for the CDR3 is TGCGCCAGCAGCCAAGTGACAGGGGGCCAAGAGACCCAGTACTTC. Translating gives CASSQVTGGQETQYF.

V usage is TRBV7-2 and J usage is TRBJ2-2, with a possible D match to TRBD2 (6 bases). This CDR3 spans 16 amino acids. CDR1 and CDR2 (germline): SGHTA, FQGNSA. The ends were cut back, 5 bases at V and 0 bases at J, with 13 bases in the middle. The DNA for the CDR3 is TGTGCCAGCAGCACGCCATGGGGGGCGAACACCGGGGAGCTGTTTTTT. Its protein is CASSTPWGANTGELFF.

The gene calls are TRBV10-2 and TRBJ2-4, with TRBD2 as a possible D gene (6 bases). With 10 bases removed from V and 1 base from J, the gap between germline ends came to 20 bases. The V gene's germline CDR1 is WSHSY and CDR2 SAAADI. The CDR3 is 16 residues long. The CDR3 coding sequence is TGCGCCACGCGCCCGGGGGATGGGGTGGCCAAAAACATTCAGTACTTC. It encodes CATRPGDGVAKNIQYF.

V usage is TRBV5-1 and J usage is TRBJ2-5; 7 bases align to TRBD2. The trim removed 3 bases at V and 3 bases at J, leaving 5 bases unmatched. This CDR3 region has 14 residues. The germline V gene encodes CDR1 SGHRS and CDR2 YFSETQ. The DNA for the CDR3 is TGCGCCAGCAGCTGGGACCTAGCGGAAGAGACCCAGTACTTC. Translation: CASSWDLAEETQYF.

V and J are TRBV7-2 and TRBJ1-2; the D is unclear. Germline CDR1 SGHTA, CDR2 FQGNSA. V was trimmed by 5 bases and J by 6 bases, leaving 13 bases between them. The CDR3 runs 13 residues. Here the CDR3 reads CASSPGYGDGYTF. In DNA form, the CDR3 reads TGTGCCAGCAGCCCGGGGTACGGGGATGGCTACACCTTC. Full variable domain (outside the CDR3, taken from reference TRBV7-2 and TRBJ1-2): GAGVSQSPSNKVTEKGKDVELRCDPISGHTALYWYRQSLGQGLEFLIYFQGNSAPDKSGLPSDRFSAERTGGSVSTLTIQRTQQEDSAVYLCASSPGYGDGYTFGSGTRLTVV.

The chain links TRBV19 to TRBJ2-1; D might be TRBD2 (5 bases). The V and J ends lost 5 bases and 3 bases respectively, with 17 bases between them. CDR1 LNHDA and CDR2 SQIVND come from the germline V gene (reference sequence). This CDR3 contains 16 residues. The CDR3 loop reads CASSARSGLGYNEQFF. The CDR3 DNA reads TGTGCCAGTAGTGCACGCAGCGGCTTGGGCTACAATGAGCAGTTCTTC. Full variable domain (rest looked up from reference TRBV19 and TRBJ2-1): DGGITQSPKYLFRKEGQNVTLSCEQNLNHDAMYWYRQDPGQGLRLIYYSQIVNDFQKGDIAEGYSVSREKKESFPLTVTSAQKNPTAFYLCASSARSGLGYNEQFFGPGTRLTVL.

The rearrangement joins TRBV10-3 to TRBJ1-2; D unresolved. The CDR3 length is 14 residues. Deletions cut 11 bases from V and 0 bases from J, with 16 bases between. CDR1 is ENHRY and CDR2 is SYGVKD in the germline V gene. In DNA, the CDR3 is TGTGCCTTCTCCCCCCAGGCCTCTAACTATGGCTACACCTTC. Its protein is CAFSPQASNYGYTF.

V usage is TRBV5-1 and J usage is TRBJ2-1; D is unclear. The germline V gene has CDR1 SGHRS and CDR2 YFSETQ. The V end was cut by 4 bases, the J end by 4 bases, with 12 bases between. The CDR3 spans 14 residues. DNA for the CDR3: TGCGCCAGCAGCCTATCTATGTCTTACAATGAGCAGTTCTTC. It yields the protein CASSLSMSYNEQFF.

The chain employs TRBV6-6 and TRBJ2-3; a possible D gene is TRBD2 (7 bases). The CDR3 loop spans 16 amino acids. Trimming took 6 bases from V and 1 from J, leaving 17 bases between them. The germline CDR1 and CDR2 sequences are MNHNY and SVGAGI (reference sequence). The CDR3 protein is CASRSGLEGGTDTQYF. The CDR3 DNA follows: TGTGCCAGCAGATCAGGACTAGAGGGGGGCACAGATACGCAGTATTTT.

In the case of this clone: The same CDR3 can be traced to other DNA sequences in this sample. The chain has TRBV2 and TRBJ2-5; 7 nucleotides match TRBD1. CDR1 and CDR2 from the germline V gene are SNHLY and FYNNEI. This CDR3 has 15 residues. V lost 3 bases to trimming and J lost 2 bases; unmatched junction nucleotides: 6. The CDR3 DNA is TGTGCCAGCAGTGATAGGGGACAGCAACAAGAGACCCAGTACTTC. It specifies CASSDRGQQQETQYF. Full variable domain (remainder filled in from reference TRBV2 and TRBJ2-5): EPEVTQTPSHQVTQMGQEVILRCVPISNHLYFYWYRQILGQKVEFLVSFYNNEISEKSEIFDDQFSVERPDGSNFTLKIRSTKLEDSAMYFCASSDRGQQQETQYFGPGTRLLVL.

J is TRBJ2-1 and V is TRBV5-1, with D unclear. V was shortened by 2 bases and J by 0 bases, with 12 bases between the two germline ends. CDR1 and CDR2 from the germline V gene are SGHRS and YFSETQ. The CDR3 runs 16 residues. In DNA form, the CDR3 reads TGCGCCAGCAGCTTAGGCCCGATTAGCTCCTACAATGAGCAGTTCTTC. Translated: CASSLGPISSYNEQFF. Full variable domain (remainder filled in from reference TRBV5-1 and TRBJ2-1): KAGVTQTPRYLIKTRGQQVTLSCSPISGHRSVSWYQQTPGQGLQFLFEYFSETQRNKGNFPGRFSGRQFSNSRSEMNVSTLELGDSALYLCASSLGPISSYNEQFFGPGTRLTVL.

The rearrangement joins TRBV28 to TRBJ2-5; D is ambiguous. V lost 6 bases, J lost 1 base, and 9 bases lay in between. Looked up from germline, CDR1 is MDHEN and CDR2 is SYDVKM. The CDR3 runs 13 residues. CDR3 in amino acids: CASRLGGQETQYF. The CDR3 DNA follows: TGTGCCAGCAGGCTCGGCGGCCAAGAGACCCAGTACTTC.

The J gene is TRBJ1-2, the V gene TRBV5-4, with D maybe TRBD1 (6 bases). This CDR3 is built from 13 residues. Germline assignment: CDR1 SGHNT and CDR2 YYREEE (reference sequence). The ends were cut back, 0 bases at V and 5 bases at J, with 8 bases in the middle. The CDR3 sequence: CASSLGQDYGYTF. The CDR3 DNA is TGTGCCAGCAGCTTGGGACAGGATTATGGCTACACCTTC.

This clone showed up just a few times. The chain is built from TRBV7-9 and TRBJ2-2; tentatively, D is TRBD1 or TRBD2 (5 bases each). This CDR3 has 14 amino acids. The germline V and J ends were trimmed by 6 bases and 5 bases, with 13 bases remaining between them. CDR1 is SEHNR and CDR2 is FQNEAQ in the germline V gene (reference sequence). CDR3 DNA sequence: TGTGCCAGCAGGGGACGCGCCCGAACCGGGGAGCTGTTTTTT. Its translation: CASRGRARTGELFF.

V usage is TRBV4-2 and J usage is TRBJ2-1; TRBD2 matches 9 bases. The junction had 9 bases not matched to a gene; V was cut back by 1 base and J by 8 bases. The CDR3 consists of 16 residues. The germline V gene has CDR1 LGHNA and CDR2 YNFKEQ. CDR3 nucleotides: TGTGCCAGCAGCCAAGTGCGGGCTAGCGGGACCGATGAGCAGTTCTTC. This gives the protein CASSQVRASGTDEQFF.

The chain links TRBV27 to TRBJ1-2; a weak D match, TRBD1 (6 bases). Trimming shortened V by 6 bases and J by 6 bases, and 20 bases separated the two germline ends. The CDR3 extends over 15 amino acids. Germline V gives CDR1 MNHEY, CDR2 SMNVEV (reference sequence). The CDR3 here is CASSRGGGGQNGYTF. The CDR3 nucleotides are TGTGCCAGCAGCCGCGGGGGCGGGGGGCAAAATGGCTACACCTTC.

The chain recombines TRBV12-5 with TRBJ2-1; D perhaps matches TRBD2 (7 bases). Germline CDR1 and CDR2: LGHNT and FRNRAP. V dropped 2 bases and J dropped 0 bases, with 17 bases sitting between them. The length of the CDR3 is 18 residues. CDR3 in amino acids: CASGLLGAGAHSYNEQFF. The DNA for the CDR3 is TGTGCTAGTGGTTTGCTGGGGGCGGGGGCCCACTCCTACAATGAGCAGTTCTTC.

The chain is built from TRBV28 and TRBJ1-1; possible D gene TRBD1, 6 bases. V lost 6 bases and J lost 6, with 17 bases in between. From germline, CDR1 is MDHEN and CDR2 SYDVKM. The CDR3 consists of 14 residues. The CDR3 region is CASRTGHGFSEAFF. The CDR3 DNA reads TGTGCCAGCAGGACAGGACACGGTTTTTCTGAAGCTTTCTTT.

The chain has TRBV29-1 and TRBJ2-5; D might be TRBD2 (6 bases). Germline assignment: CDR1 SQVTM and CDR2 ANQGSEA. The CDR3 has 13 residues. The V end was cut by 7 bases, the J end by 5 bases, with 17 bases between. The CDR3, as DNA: TGCAGCGCGACCCGCTCACGGGGGGAGACCCAGTACTTC. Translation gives CSATRSRGETQYF. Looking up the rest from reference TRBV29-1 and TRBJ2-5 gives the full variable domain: SAVISQKPSRDICQRGTSLTIQCQVDSQVTMMFWYRQQPGQSLTLIATANQGSEATYESGFVIDKFPISRPNLTFSTLTVSNMSPEDSSIYLCSATRSRGETQYFGPGTRLLVL.